This entry lists 11 T cell receptor beta chains sequenced from one sample in a study of shared clonotypes between healthy human individuals. Naive CD8 cells comprised CD45RO-negative, CCR7-positively selected cells, excluding terminally differentiated effector memory CD45RA+ cells. Sequencing was performed with immunoSEQ multiplex PCR; in TCRdb, only in-frame clones are kept and a portion is missing. The sample has some 1,900,000 clones; roughly 95% are singletons. Sequenced material: naive CD8+ T cells sorted from blood. Source of these receptors: a man younger than 35 in good health.

V is TRBV30 and J is TRBJ1-1; D uncertain. Trimming cost V 0 bases and J 2 bases, with 7 bases left between them. Germline V gene data show CDR1 as GTSNPN and CDR2 as SVGIG (reference sequence). This CDR3 is 13 amino acids long. For the CDR3, the DNA is TGTGCCTGGAGTGTAACAGACAACACTGAAGCTTTCTTT. This encodes CAWSVTDNTEAFF. Using reference TRBV30 and TRBJ1-1 for the parts outside the CDR3, the full variable domain is SQTIHQWPATLVQPVGSPLSLECTVEGTSNPNLYWYRQAAGRGLQLLFYSVGIGQISSEVPQNLSASRPQDRQFILSSKKLLLSDSGFYLCAWSVTDNTEAFFGQGTRLTVV.

The V and J genes are TRBV14 and TRBJ2-1; D remains ambiguous. The CDR3 length is 15 residues. Trimming pared 3 bases from V and 0 bases from J, leaving 9 bases between. Germline V gene lookup returns CDR1 SGHDN and CDR2 FVKESK. The CDR3 is CASSQSRSSYNEQFF. CDR3 bases: TGTGCCAGCAGCCAGTCACGGAGCTCCTACAATGAGCAGTTCTTC.

This chain uses TRBV7-9 with TRBJ2-7, with 11 bases aligning to TRBD2. The germline gives CDR1 SEHNR, CDR2 FQNEAQ (reference sequence). The CDR3 runs 15 residues. The V and J ends lost 1 base and 4 bases, in that order; junction bases with no gene match: 3. CDR3 nucleotides: TGTGCCAGCAGCTTAGTCTCTAGCGGGAGGTACGAGCAGTACTTC. Amino acid sequence: CASSLVSSGRYEQYF. Looking up the rest from reference TRBV7-9 and TRBJ2-7 gives the full variable domain: DTGVSQNPRHKITKRGQNVTFRCDPISEHNRLYWYRQTLGQGPEFLTYFQNEAQLEKSRLLSDRFSAERPKGSFSTLEIQRTEQGDSAMYLCASSLVSSGRYEQYFGPGTRLTVT.

The V and J genes are TRBV29-1 and TRBJ2-1, with a possible D match to TRBD2 (5 bases). In germline, CDR1 is SQVTM, CDR2 ANQGSEA. V lost 3 bases, J lost 7 bases, and 16 bases lay in between. The CDR3 sequence is 14 residues long. The CDR3 region has the DNA TGCAGCGTTGATTCGAGGGAGTTAATTAATGAGCAGTTCTTC. This codes for CSVDSRELINEQFF.

The CDR3 bases are TGTGCCAGCAGTCCCGGCGAGAACACTGAAGCTTTCTTT. Residues: CASSPGENTEAFF. The chain combines TRBV28 with TRBJ1-1; D is undetermined. The germline V gene has CDR1 MDHEN and CDR2 SYDVKM. The CDR3 extends over 13 amino acids. V lost 5 bases, J lost 1 base, and 8 bases lay in between. The full variable domain, rest sourced from reference TRBV28 and TRBJ1-1, is DVKVTQSSRYLVKRTGEKVFLECVQDMDHENMFWYRQDPGLGLRLIYFSYDVKMKEKGDIPEGYSVSREKKERFSLILESASTNQTSMYLCASSPGENTEAFFGQGTRLTVV.

J is TRBJ2-3 and V is TRBV28; the D call may be TRBD1 or TRBD2 (7 bases each). Deletions cut 5 bases from V and 4 bases from J, with 10 bases between. CDR1 MDHEN and CDR2 SYDVKM come from the germline V gene. The CDR3 runs 13 residues. CDR3 sequence reads: CASSPGGADTQYF. The CDR3 coding sequence is TGTGCCAGCAGTCCAGGGGGGGCAGATACGCAGTATTTT.

V gene TRBV15 combines with J gene TRBJ1-5, with 10 nucleotides matching TRBD1. The J segment lost 3 bases and the V segment lost 5 bases, leaving 4 bases of the junction unmatched. The CDR3 is made up of 15 amino acids. CDR1 and CDR2 (germline): LNHNV, YYDKDF (reference sequence). In nucleotides, the CDR3 is TGTGCCACCAGCGGGGGACAGGGGATCAATCAGCCCCAGCATTTT. Translated, it gives CATSGGQGINQPQHF. Supplemented by reference TRBV15 and TRBJ1-5, the full variable domain reads DAMVIQNPRYQVTQFGKPVTLSCSQTLNHNVMYWYQQKSSQAPKLLFHYYDKDFNNEADTPDNFQSRRPNTSFCFLDIRSPGLGDTAMYLCATSGGQGINQPQHFGDGTRLSIL.

The rearrangement links TRBV4-1 to TRBJ1-5; unclear D gene. The CDR3 contains 15 residues. Deletions cut 4 bases from V and 3 bases from J, with 13 bases between. From germline, CDR1 is MGHRA and CDR2 YSYEKL. The CDR3 DNA reads TGCGCCAGCAGCCCAAGGTCAGGACCCAATCAGCCCCAGCATTTT. Encoded protein: CASSPRSGPNQPQHF.

The chain joins TRBV6-6 to TRBJ1-1; the D is unclear. Germline V gene lookup returns CDR1 MNHNY and CDR2 SVGAGI (reference sequence). The CDR3 sequence is 13 residues long. V was pared by 2 bases and J by 4 bases, with 8 bases between. CDR3 region: CASSYRAGTEAFF. The CDR3 DNA sequence: TGTGCCAGCAGTTACCGGGCAGGCACTGAAGCTTTCTTT.

This clone appeared once. The V call is TRBV5-1, the J call TRBJ2-3, with TRBD2 matching 8 bases. Per the germline V gene, CDR1 is SGHRS and CDR2 is YFSETQ. J gave up 0 bases and V 2 bases, and 11 bases lay outside the gene matches. This CDR3 comprises 18 residues. CDR3 sequence (DNA): TGCGCCAGCAGCTTATTCGCGGGGGGACCCTCTAGCACAGATACGCAGTATTTT. It specifies CASSLFAGGPSSTDTQYF.

The rearrangement links TRBV5-1 to TRBJ1-1; 7 bases are shared with TRBD1. Germline V gene data show CDR1 as SGHRS and CDR2 as YFSETQ. The CDR3 extends over 16 amino acids. V was clipped by 0 bases and J by 1 base; unmatched bases: 6. The CDR3 protein is CASSLASGGTNTEAFF. In DNA, the CDR3 is TGCGCCAGCAGCTTGGCGTCAGGGGGGACGAACACTGAAGCTTTCTTT.